These T cell receptor beta chains were read from a single sample in a study of T-cell memory formation after mild COVID-19. In TCRdb, the 5' RACE reads were re-called with MiXCR into one record per CDR3 protein. The table has fewer than 300,000 distinct CDR3 sequences, around 17% seen once. The specimen sequenced was PBMCs or a T cell subset sorted from them (not recorded which). These receptors originate from a man aged 18 to 30 who had mild COVID-19 (a few samples of this study predate the infection). Cell type and time point are not known. CDR3s include the opening cysteine and the closing phenylalanine or tryptophan. The order of the fields is clone size, V gene, D gene, J gene, CDR3 protein, CDR3 DNA. A D gene is named only where the DNA matches it firmly. Size values are once, few and many counts, or a class for expanded clones, and some rows have none.

few,TRBV7-2,NA,TRBJ2-5,CASSSRDWEETQYF,TGTGCCAGCAGCTCCCGGGACTGGGAAGAGACCCAGTACTTC
few,TRBV20-1,TRBD2,TRBJ2-3,CSARDSLAGGDTQYF,TGCAGTGCTAGAGACTCTCTAGCGGGGGGGGATACGCAGTATTTT
NA,TRBV10-3,NA,TRBJ2-2,CAISEQAPRELFF,TGTGCCATCAGTGAGCAGGCTCCCCGGGAGCTGTTTTTT
many,TRBV7-9,NA,TRBJ2-7,CASSPDGTVYEQYF,TGTGCCAGCAGCCCAGATGGGACGGTCTACGAGCAGTACTTC
many,TRBV6-2/TRBV6-3,NA,TRBJ2-3,CASSYIQSSTDTQYF,TGTGCCAGCAGTTACATACAGTCCAGCACAGATACGCAGTATTTT
NA,TRBV5-6,NA,TRBJ2-3,CASSVRRLRGTKYF,TGTGCCAGCAGCGTACGGCGGTTGAGGGGTACGAAGTATTTT
few,TRBV12-3/TRBV12-4,NA,TRBJ2-1,CASSLRAGGTNEQFF,TGTGCCAGCAGTTTAAGGGCAGGGGGGACTAATGAGCAGTTCTTC
few,TRBV7-3,NA,TRBJ1-1,CASSSSPNTEAFF,TGTGCCAGCAGTTCCTCCCCTAACACTGAAGCTTTCTTT
NA,TRBV7-6,NA,TRBJ1-3,CASSLGSQAPGNTIYF,TGTGCCAGCAGCTTAGGATCACAGGCTCCTGGAAACACCATATATTTT
NA,TRBV7-9,NA,TRBJ1-1,CASSFGYTEAFF,TGTGCCAGCAGCTTTGGGTACACTGAAGCTTTCTTT
NA,TRBV28,TRBD1,TRBJ1-3,CASSLTQGAGGNTIYF,TGTGCCAGCAGTTTAACACAGGGGGCTGGAGGAAACACCATATATTTT
few,TRBV6-2/TRBV6-3,TRBD1,TRBJ1-1,CASSRDRGLTFF,TGTGCCAGCAGTCGCGACAGGGGGCTGACTTTCTTT
NA,TRBV5-1,NA,TRBJ1-2,CASSPRNEQALLEGYTF,TGCGCCAGCAGCCCGCGAAATGAACAGGCCCTCTTGGAAGGCTACACCTTC
NA,TRBV15,NA,TRBJ2-3,CATGRLRGWGDTQYF,TGTGCCACCGGACGTCTGAGGGGTTGGGGAGATACGCAGTATTTT
few,TRBV7-2,NA,TRBJ2-7,CASSLQVDYEQYF,TGTGCCAGCAGCCTACAAGTGGACTACGAGCAGTACTTC
many,TRBV12-3/TRBV12-4,NA,TRBJ2-7,CASTGRRGAYEQYF,TGTGCCAGCACAGGCAGAAGGGGCGCCTACGAGCAGTACTTC
few,TRBV5-1,TRBD1,TRBJ2-7,CASSRDRGDEQYF,TGCGCCAGCAGCCGGGACAGGGGGGACGAGCAGTACTTC
few,TRBV7-3,TRBD1,TRBJ2-5,CASSQGQGETQYF,TGTGCCAGCAGCCAGGGACAGGGGGAGACCCAGTACTTC
NA,TRBV4-3,NA,TRBJ2-3,CASSQDRTSDTQYF,TGCGCCAGCAGCCAAGATAGAACTTCCGATACGCAGTATTTT
few,TRBV3-1,NA,TRBJ2-3,CASSQDQAGPSTDTQYF,TGTGCCAGCAGCCAAGATCAGGCGGGGCCCAGCACAGATACGCAGTATTTT
few,TRBV14,NA,TRBJ2-1,CASSQDRRGVEQFF,TGTGCCAGCAGCCAAGATAGGCGAGGGGTGGAGCAGTTCTTC
few,TRBV6-5,NA,TRBJ2-1,CASSYSGKAHNEQFF,TGTGCCAGCAGTTACTCAGGGAAGGCCCACAATGAGCAGTTCTTC
few,TRBV20-1,NA,TRBJ2-2,CSAAPGGELFF,TGCAGTGCCGCTCCGGGCGGGGAGCTGTTTTTT
few,TRBV24-1,NA,TRBJ2-3,CATSESGDTQYF,TGTGCCACCAGTGAAAGTGGAGATACGCAGTATTTT
many,TRBV7-6,TRBD1,TRBJ1-2,CASSPTGSYGYTF,TGTGCCAGCAGCCCGACAGGGAGCTATGGCTACACCTTC
NA,TRBV6-4,NA,TRBJ1-1,CASSPGAQRTEAFF,TGTGCCAGCAGCCCCGGGGCTCAACGCACTGAAGCTTTCTTT